The rows below give T cell receptor beta chains drawn from one sample of a study of blood T cell repertoires in COVID-19. The data were produced by immunoSEQ multiplex PCR, yet TCRdb's version contains in-frame clones alone and is incomplete. The table records more than 400,000 clones, around 90% of them present only once. The sequenced sample consisted of PBMCs or T cells enriched from blood (not recorded which). The receptors derive from a woman aged 18 to 35 who had recovered from COVID-19. CDR3s include the opening cysteine and the closing phenylalanine or tryptophan. The D gene is left open where the match is weak. Not every row has a clone size; where given, it reads once, few, many or a size class.

j_call clone_size v_call d_call cdr3_aa cdr3_nt
TRBJ2-3 NA TRBV9 TRBD2 CASSGLAGGPTDTQYF TGTGCCAGCAGCGGACTAGCGGGGGGCCCCACAGATACGCAGTATTTT
TRBJ1-1 NA TRBV2 NA CASRGTGNTEAFF TGTGCCAGCAGAGGAACAGGAAACACTGAAGCTTTCTTT
TRBJ1-6 NA TRBV19 TRBD1 CASSIGTANSPLHF TGTGCCAGTAGTATTGGGACAGCAAATTCACCCCTCCACTTT
TRBJ1-1 NA TRBV12-3/TRBV12-4 NA CASSLTGNTEAFF TGTGCCAGCAGCCTCACAGGGAACACTGAAGCTTTCTTT
TRBJ1-3 NA TRBV6-5 NA CASSQGGNTIYF TGTGCCAGCAGCCAGGGGGGAAACACCATATATTTT
TRBJ2-7 NA TRBV5-1 TRBD1 CASRPTGQGNEQYF TGCGCCAGCAGACCAACCGGACAGGGGAACGAGCAGTACTTC
TRBJ1-4 NA TRBV10-3 NA CAISERQSNEKLFF TGTGCCATCAGTGAGAGACAGTCTAATGAAAAACTGTTTTTT
TRBJ2-4 NA TRBV28 NA CASTSRSRGAKNIQYF TGTGCCAGCACCTCTCGGTCTAGAGGAGCCAAAAACATTCAGTACTTC
TRBJ1-1 NA TRBV19 TRBD1 CASSIGTVMNTEAFF TGTGCCAGTAGTATCGGGACAGTCATGAACACTGAAGCTTTCTTT
TRBJ2-3 NA TRBV25-1 TRBD2 CASSEYVAGDTDTQYF TGTGCCAGCAGTGAATATGTAGCGGGGGATACAGATACGCAGTATTTT
TRBJ2-3 NA TRBV4-1 TRBD1 CASSLTGGESADTQYF TGCGCCAGCAGTTTAACAGGGGGCGAGAGTGCAGATACGCAGTATTTT
TRBJ2-7 once TRBV5-1 TRBD2 CASSLESSGGPGGEQYF TGCGCCAGCAGCTTGGAGTCGAGCGGGGGCCCCGGAGGGGAGCAGTACTTC
TRBJ1-4 NA TRBV5-1 NA CASSPGIENEKLFF TGCGCCAGCAGCCCCGGGATCGAGAATGAAAAACTGTTTTTT
TRBJ2-7 NA TRBV19 TRBD1 CASSPDRGLYEQYF TGTGCCAGTAGTCCTGACAGGGGGCTGTACGAGCAGTACTTC
TRBJ2-5 NA TRBV2 TRBD2 CASSPGREETQYF TGTGCCAGCAGTCCTGGGAGGGAAGAGACCCAGTACTTC
TRBJ2-3 NA TRBV18 NA CASSRWGGEGTDTQYF TGTGCCAGCTCACGCTGGGGGGGCGAGGGCACAGATACGCAGTATTTT
TRBJ2-3 NA TRBV14 NA CASSFTGNTDTQYF TGTGCCAGCAGCTTTACAGGGAACACAGATACGCAGTATTTT
TRBJ1-3 NA TRBV30 NA CACLGSGNTIYF TGTGCCTGCCTCGGGTCGGGAAACACCATATATTTT
TRBJ1-4 NA TRBV5-1 NA CASSLGRPTNEKLFF TGCGCCAGCAGCTTGGGGCGGCCAACTAATGAAAAACTGTTTTTT
TRBJ1-4 NA TRBV4-1 NA CASSDRDIGGKLFF TGCGCCAGCAGCGACCGGGACATCGGAGGAAAACTGTTTTTT
TRBJ1-2 NA TRBV30 TRBD1 CAWSVGGIYGYTF TGTGCCTGGAGTGTAGGGGGCATCTATGGCTACACCTTC
TRBJ2-7 NA TRBV6-5 TRBD1 CASSSRDSTYEQYF TGTGCCAGCAGTTCTAGGGACAGTACCTACGAGCAGTACTTC
TRBJ2-3 NA TRBV5-4 TRBD1 CASSRGQITDTQYF TGTGCCAGCAGCCGGGGACAGATCACAGATACGCAGTATTTT
TRBJ2-1 NA TRBV24-1 NA CATSIGGGGEQFF TGTGCCACCAGTATAGGGGGAGGGGGTGAGCAGTTCTTC
TRBJ1-5 NA TRBV19 NA CASSIRAGEGNQPQHF TGTGCCAGTAGTATACGGGCAGGGGAAGGCAATCAGCCCCAGCATTTT
TRBJ1-2 once TRBV18 NA CASSPEGSYGYTF TGTGCCAGCTCACCAGAGGGAAGCTATGGCTACACCTTC
TRBJ2-7 NA TRBV5-1 NA CASSWGDSYEQYF TGCGCCAGCAGCTGGGGGGACTCCTACGAGCAGTACTTC
TRBJ2-1 NA TRBV19 TRBD1 CASSLGDRGLNEQFF TGTGCCAGTAGTCTTGGGGACAGGGGTCTCAATGAGCAGTTCTTC
TRBJ1-2 NA TRBV28 NA CASSFLAGGYTF TGTGCCAGCAGTTTTCTGGCGGGGGGCTACACCTTC
TRBJ1-1 NA TRBV4-1 NA CASSQEAGARSEAFF TGCGCCAGCAGCCAAGAGGCGGGGGCGCGTTCTGAAGCTTTCTTT
TRBJ1-1 NA TRBV5-1 NA CASSLDTGILGTEAFF TGCGCCAGCAGCCTTGATACAGGGATACTAGGCACTGAAGCTTTCTTT
TRBJ1-2 once TRBV6-2/TRBV6-3 NA CASSPGNYGYTF TGTGCCAGCAGTCCAGGGAACTATGGCTACACCTTC
TRBJ2-3 NA TRBV11-3 TRBD1 CASSQTRDRVTDTQYF TGTGCCAGCAGCCAAACCCGGGACAGGGTCACAGATACGCAGTATTTT
TRBJ1-5 NA TRBV2 TRBD1 CASRDRTEPQHQPQHF TGTGCCAGCAGGGACAGGACGGAGCCTCAACATCAGCCCCAGCATTTT
TRBJ1-1 NA TRBV11-2 NA CASSLVAGAAFF TGTGCCAGCAGCTTAGTTGCGGGAGCGGCTTTCTTT
TRBJ1-5 NA TRBV3-1/TRBV3-2 TRBD1 CASSQEHRGDGNQPQHF TGTGCCAGCAGCCAAGAGCACAGGGGCGACGGCAATCAGCCCCAGCATTTT
TRBJ2-1 NA TRBV7-9 TRBD2 CASSYSGGSYNEQFF TGTGCCAGCAGTTATAGCGGGGGCTCCTACAATGAGCAGTTCTTC
TRBJ2-1 NA TRBV7-8 NA CASSSIVADEQFF TGTGCCAGCAGCTCAATAGTAGCTGATGAGCAGTTCTTC
TRBJ1-5 NA TRBV18 NA CASSPSTALPPQHF TGTGCCAGCTCACCTTCGACAGCCCTTCCGCCCCAGCATTTT
TRBJ1-2 NA TRBV6-5 NA CASKVAAGNYGYTF TGTGCCAGCAAGGTCGCAGCCGGGAACTATGGCTACACCTTC
TRBJ1-2 NA TRBV30 NA CAWGMAMNYGYTF TGTGCCTGGGGGATGGCCATGAACTATGGCTACACCTTC
TRBJ1-3 NA TRBV10-1 NA CASSVDTNSGNTIYF TGCGCCAGCAGTGTGGACACAAACTCTGGAAACACCATATATTTT
TRBJ1-1 NA TRBV18 NA CASSPEMNTEAFF TGTGCCAGCTCACCGGAGATGAACACTGAAGCTTTCTTT
TRBJ2-6 NA TRBV27 NA CASSFLSGANVLTF TGTGCCAGCAGTTTCCTCTCTGGGGCCAACGTCCTGACTTTC
TRBJ2-1 once TRBV12-5 TRBD2 CASGSPRGKPYNEQFF TGTGCTAGTGGTTCCCCGCGGGGGAAACCATACAATGAGCAGTTCTTC
TRBJ1-1 few TRBV10-3 NA CAIRRRGPNTEAFF TGTGCCATCAGAAGAAGGGGTCCGAACACTGAAGCTTTCTTT
TRBJ2-2 NA TRBV28 TRBD1 CASSLSGTGPPTGELFF TGTGCCAGCAGTTTATCCGGGACAGGGCCTCCCACCGGGGAGCTGTTTTTT
TRBJ2-3 NA TRBV4-1 TRBD1 CASRALQGADTQYF TGCGCCAGCAGGGCCCTTCAGGGGGCAGATACGCAGTATTTT
TRBJ2-1 NA TRBV19 NA CASSIAGGAHNEQFF TGTGCCAGTAGTATAGCGGGCGGGGCCCATAATGAGCAGTTCTTC
TRBJ2-7 few TRBV18 TRBD2 CASSPRGSGGKYEQYF TGTGCCAGCTCACCAAGGGGTAGCGGGGGGAAATACGAGCAGTACTTC
TRBJ1-1 NA TRBV10-2 NA CASSQTVVNTEAFF TGCGCCAGCAGCCAGACAGTAGTCAACACTGAAGCTTTCTTT
TRBJ1-1 NA TRBV27 TRBD1 CASSALRDRGTEAFF TGTGCCAGCAGTGCGCTCCGGGACAGGGGTACTGAAGCTTTCTTT